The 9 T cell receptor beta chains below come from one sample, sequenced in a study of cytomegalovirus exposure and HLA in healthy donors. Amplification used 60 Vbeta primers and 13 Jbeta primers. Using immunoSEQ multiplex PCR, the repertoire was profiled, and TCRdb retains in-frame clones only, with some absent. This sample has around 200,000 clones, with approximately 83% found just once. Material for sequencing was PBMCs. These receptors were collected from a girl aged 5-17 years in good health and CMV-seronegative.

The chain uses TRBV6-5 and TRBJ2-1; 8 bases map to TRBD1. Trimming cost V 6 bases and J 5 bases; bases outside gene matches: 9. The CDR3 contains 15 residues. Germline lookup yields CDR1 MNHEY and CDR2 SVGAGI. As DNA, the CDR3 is TGTGCCAGCAGATCGCCGGACAGGGCAAACAATGAGCAGTTCTTC. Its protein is CASRSPDRANNEQFF.

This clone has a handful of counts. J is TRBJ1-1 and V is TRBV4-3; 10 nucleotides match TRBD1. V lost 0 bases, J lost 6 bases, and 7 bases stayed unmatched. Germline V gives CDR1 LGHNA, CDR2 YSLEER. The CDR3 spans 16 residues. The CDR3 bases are TGCGCCAGCAGCCAAGAAGTTGGGACAGGGGCCTCTGAAGCTTTCTTT. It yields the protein CASSQEVGTGASEAFF.

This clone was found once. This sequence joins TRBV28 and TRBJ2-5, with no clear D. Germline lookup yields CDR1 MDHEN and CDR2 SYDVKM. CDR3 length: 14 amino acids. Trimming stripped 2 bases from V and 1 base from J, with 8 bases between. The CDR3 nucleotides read TGTGCCAGCAGTTTAGCCCAGGTCCAAGAGACCCAGTACTTC. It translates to CASSLAQVQETQYF. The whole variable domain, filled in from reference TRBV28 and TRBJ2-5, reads DVKVTQSSRYLVKRTGEKVFLECVQDMDHENMFWYRQDPGLGLRLIYFSYDVKMKEKGDIPEGYSVSREKKERFSLILESASTNQTSMYLCASSLAQVQETQYFGPGTRLLVL.

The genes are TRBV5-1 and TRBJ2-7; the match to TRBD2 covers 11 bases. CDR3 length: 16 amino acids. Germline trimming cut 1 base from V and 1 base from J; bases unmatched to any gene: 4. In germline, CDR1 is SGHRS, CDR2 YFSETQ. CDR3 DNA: TGCGCCAGCAGCTTGTCGGGACTAGCGGTATCCTACGAGCAGTACTTC. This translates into CASSLSGLAVSYEQYF. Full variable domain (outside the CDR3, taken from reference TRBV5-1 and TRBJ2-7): KAGVTQTPRYLIKTRGQQVTLSCSPISGHRSVSWYQQTPGQGLQFLFEYFSETQRNKGNFPGRFSGRQFSNSRSEMNVSTLELGDSALYLCASSLSGLAVSYEQYFGPGTRLTVT.

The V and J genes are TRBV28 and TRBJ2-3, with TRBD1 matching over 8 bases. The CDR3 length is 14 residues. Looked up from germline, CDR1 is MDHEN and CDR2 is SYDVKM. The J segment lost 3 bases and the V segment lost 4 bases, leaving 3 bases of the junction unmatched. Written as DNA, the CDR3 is TGTGCCAGCAGTTCGGACAGGGCTACAGATACGCAGTATTTT. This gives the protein CASSSDRATDTQYF.

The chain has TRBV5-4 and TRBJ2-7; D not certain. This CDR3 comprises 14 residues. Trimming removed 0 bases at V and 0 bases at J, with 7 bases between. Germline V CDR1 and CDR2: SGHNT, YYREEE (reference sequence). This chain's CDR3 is CASSLGDSSYEQYF. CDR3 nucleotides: TGTGCCAGCAGCTTGGGCGATAGCTCCTACGAGCAGTACTTC.

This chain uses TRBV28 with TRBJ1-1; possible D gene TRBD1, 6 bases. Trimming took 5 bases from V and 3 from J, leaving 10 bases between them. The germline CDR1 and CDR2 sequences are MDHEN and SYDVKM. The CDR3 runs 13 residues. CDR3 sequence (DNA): TGTGCCAGCAGTCCGCAGGGGTACACTGAAGCTTTCTTT. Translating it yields CASSPQGYTEAFF.

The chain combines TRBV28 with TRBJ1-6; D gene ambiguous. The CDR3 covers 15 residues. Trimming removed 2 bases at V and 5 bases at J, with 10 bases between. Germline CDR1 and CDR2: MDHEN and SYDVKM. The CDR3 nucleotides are TGTGCCAGCAGTTTACTCACAGAGAATAATTCACCCCTCCACTTT. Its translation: CASSLLTENNSPLHF.

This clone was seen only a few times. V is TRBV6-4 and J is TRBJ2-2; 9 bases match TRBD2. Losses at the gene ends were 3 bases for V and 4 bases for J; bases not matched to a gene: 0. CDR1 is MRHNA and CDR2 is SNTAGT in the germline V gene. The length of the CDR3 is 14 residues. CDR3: CASSERGGTGELFF. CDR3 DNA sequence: TGTGCCAGCAGTGAGCGGGGGGGCACCGGGGAGCTGTTTTTT.